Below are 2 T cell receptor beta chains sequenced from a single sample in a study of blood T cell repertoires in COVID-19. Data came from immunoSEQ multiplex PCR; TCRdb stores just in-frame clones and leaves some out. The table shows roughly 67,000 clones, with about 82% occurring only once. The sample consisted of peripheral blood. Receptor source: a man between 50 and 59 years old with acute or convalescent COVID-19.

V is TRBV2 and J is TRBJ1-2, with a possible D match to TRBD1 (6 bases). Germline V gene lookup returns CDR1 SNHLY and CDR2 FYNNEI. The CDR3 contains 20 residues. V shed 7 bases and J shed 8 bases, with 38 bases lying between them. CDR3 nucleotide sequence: TGTGCCAGCAACCCTGGGGGCAGGGCCGCCCCAACCGGAGTTATATGGGGCTACACCTTC. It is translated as CASNPGGRAAPTGVIWGYTF.

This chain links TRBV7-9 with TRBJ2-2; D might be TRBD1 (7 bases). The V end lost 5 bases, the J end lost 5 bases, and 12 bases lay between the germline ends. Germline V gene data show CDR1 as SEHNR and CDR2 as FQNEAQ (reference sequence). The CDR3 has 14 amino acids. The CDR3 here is CASSQQGTTGELFF. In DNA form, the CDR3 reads TGTGCCAGCAGCCAACAGGGGACTACCGGGGAGCTGTTTTTT. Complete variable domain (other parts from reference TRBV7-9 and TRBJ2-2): DTGVSQNPRHKITKRGQNVTFRCDPISEHNRLYWYRQTLGQGPEFLTYFQNEAQLEKSRLLSDRFSAERPKGSFSTLEIQRTEQGDSAMYLCASSQQGTTGELFFGEGSRLTVL.